The source of this T cell receptor (beta chain) is a study of T-cell memory formation after mild COVID-19. Findings of the study overall: A second wave expanding day 15 to 37 was CD4+-biased; contracting clones were balanced. Shrinking CD4+ clones were chiefly CM and EM; CD8+ ones were chiefly EMRA.

The CDR3 has 15 amino acids. Germline V lookup: CDR1 LNHNV, CDR2 YYDKDF (reference sequence). V lost 3 bases and J lost 4; bases outside the gene matches: 7. As concerns this clonotype: Its antigen is still unknown.

TCRdb ran MiXCR on the 5' RACE reads and lists one entry per CDR3 protein. The sample shows 470,000 or so distinct CDR3 sequences, around 27% of them seen only once. Source material: PBMCs or a T cell subset sorted from them (not recorded which). This receptor was taken from an adult woman who had mild COVID-19 (a few samples of this study predate the infection). Cell type and time point are not known. This chain links TRBV15 with TRBJ2-5, with 8 bases identical to TRBD1. CDR3 residues: CATSRDRAMAETQYF. For the CDR3, the DNA is TGTGCCACCAGCAGGGACAGGGCGATGGCAGAGACCCAGTACTTC.